These 9 T cell receptor beta chains originate from one sample sequenced in a study of shared clonotypes between healthy human individuals (TCRdb year 2020). Library prep was done by the immunoSEQ multiplex PCR assay. What TCRdb holds here is the immuneACCESS table cut down to in-frame rearrangements. Part of the clones is not present; checked against another copy, under half of the missing clones reflect an unresolved V gene, and the others are unexplained. The sample table records 2.5 million or so clones; more than 80% of these occur just once. In total, the top ten clones hold roughly 0.15% of the sample. Sequencing was carried out using naive CD4+ T cells sorted from blood. What the cell subset or site label conveys for this sample: CD45RA+ positively selected. Every receptor here comes from a man aged 18 to 30 in good health.

The chain employs TRBV30 and TRBJ2-7; no reliable D call. CDR3 length equals 16 residues. Trimming removed 6 bases from V and 0 bases from J, with 21 bases in between. The germline gives CDR1 GTSNPN, CDR2 SVGIG (reference sequence). CDR3 amino acids: CACHRAGSNHSYEQYF. The DNA for the CDR3 is TGTGCCTGTCACCGCGCCGGGTCCAACCACTCCTACGAGCAGTACTTC.

V usage is TRBV18 and J usage is TRBJ2-2; 8 bases line up with TRBD1. The CDR3 runs 16 residues. Trimming cost V 0 bases and J 5 bases; bases outside gene matches: 5. Germline V CDR1 and CDR2: KGHSH, LQKENI. The CDR3 sequence: CASSPPAGGETGELFF. The CDR3 nucleotides read TGTGCCAGCTCACCACCCGCAGGGGGCGAAACCGGGGAGCTGTTTTTT. The full variable domain, completed using reference TRBV18 and TRBJ2-2, is NAGVMQNPRHLVRRRGQEARLRCSPMKGHSHVYWYRQLPEEGLKFMVYLQKENIIDESGMPKERFSAEFPKEGPSILRIQQVVRGDSAAYFCASSPPAGGETGELFFGEGSRLTVL.

This clone has just one count. The same CDR3 is also encoded by other DNA sequences in this sample. The chain links TRBV5-1 to TRBJ2-5; 8 nucleotides match TRBD2. The CDR3 extends over 13 amino acids. Looked up from germline, CDR1 is SGHRS and CDR2 is YFSETQ. Unmatched junction bases numbered 6, after V lost 4 bases and J lost 7 bases. The CDR3 sequence: CASSPGLAGTQYF. CDR3 coding DNA: TGCGCCAGCAGCCCCGGGCTAGCGGGGACCCAGTACTTC.

The chain is built from TRBV5-4 and TRBJ1-2; 7 nucleotides align to TRBD1. The CDR3 length is 14 residues. CDR1 and CDR2 (germline): SGHNT, YYREEE (reference sequence). After removal of 6 bases from V and 4 bases from J, the junction contained 9 bases not matched to a gene. Here the CDR3 DNA reads TGTGCCAGCACCGAGGGACAGCACCCCTATGGCTACACCTTC. Translated: CASTEGQHPYGYTF.

The chain couples TRBV28 to TRBJ1-6; no clear D gene. Germline V CDR1 and CDR2: MDHEN, SYDVKM. Trimming stripped 6 bases from V and 1 base from J, with 10 bases between. CDR3 length: 15 residues. This CDR3 reads CASRAKGSYNSPLHF. CDR3 DNA sequence: TGTGCCAGCAGAGCCAAGGGTTCCTATAATTCACCCCTCCACTTT.

This clone was seen only once. V and J are TRBV6-6 and TRBJ2-5; maybe TRBD2 (6 bases). Germline lookup yields CDR1 MNHNY and CDR2 SVGAGI (reference sequence). The CDR3 runs to 15 residues. The V end was cut by 5 bases, the J end by 6 bases, with 19 bases between. DNA for the CDR3: TGTGCCAGCAGTCCCCGGGAGTCCCCGGTTCAGACCCAGTACTTC. It yields the protein CASSPRESPVQTQYF.

This clone was picked up one time. This rearrangement joins TRBV5-1 to TRBJ2-1, with 7 bases aligning to TRBD1. This CDR3 has 13 residues. Germline V gene data show CDR1 as SGHRS and CDR2 as YFSETQ. Trimming removed 1 base from V and 10 bases from J; junction bases left unmatched: 5. The CDR3 DNA sequence: TGCGCCAGCAGCTTGACAGGGGTATGGGAGCAGTTCTTC. Encoded protein: CASSLTGVWEQFF.

The J gene is TRBJ2-3, the V gene TRBV4-1; 7 bases are shared with TRBD1. V shed 4 bases, J shed 2 bases, and the junction held 9 bases outside the gene matches. Germline values: CDR1 MGHRA, CDR2 YSYEKL. The CDR3 length is 16 residues. The CDR3 loop reads CASSLQGTDYTDTQYF. The CDR3, as DNA: TGCGCCAGCAGCCTACAGGGGACCGACTACACAGATACGCAGTATTTT.

The chain combines TRBV6-4 with TRBJ1-5, with no clear D. Germline values: CDR1 MRHNA, CDR2 SNTAGT. V was pared by 5 bases and J by 7 bases, with 21 bases between. This CDR3 contains 16 residues. CDR3 amino acids: CASSTSGQVFKQPQHF. CDR3 DNA: TGTGCCAGCAGTACCTCGGGCCAGGTCTTTAAACAGCCCCAGCATTTT.